One sample yielded the 5 T cell receptor beta chains listed below, sequenced in a study of blood T cell repertoires in COVID-19. The table came from immunoSEQ multiplex PCR; TCRdb's copy has only in-frame clones and leaves some out. The table includes approximately 94,000 clones, almost 80% detected once. What was sequenced was peripheral blood. Receptors originate from a woman between 65 and 79 years old with acute or convalescent COVID-19.

The V and J genes are TRBV3-1 (or the pseudogene TRBV3-2) and TRBJ1-1; maybe TRBD1 (6 bases). V shed 10 bases and J shed 1 base, with 13 bases lying between them. There are 13 residues in the CDR3. The germline V gene has CDR1 LGHDT and CDR2 YNNKEL (reference sequence). The CDR3 region has the DNA TGTGCCATCTCGACAGGCACGAACACTGAAGCTTTCTTT. Translation: CAISTGTNTEAFF.

This chain links TRBV10-2 with TRBJ1-6; 8 bases fit TRBD1. Germline V gene sequence: CDR1 WSHSY, CDR2 SAAADI. The CDR3 loop spans 13 amino acids. With V trimmed by 7 bases and J by 9 bases, 5 bases remained unmatched. The CDR3 sequence is CASTDRGISPLHF. CDR3 bases: TGCGCCAGCACTGACAGGGGTATTTCACCCCTCCACTTT.

The table lists this clone with a few counts. This chain links TRBV4-2 with TRBJ2-3, with 12 bases identical to TRBD2. The CDR3 runs to 18 residues. The J segment lost 4 bases and the V segment lost 0 bases, leaving 8 bases of the junction unmatched. Germline CDR1 reads LGHNA; CDR2 reads YNFKEQ. The CDR3 DNA reads TGTGCCAGCAGCCAAGATCCTAGCGGGGGGGAGGGGGCAGATACGCAGTATTTT. It yields the protein CASSQDPSGGEGADTQYF.

This clone was seen more than once but under ten times. V gene TRBV5-6 combines with J gene TRBJ2-3, with TRBD1 as a possible D gene (6 bases). This CDR3 has 17 residues. V was clipped by 1 base and J by 2 bases, with 17 bases between them. From germline, CDR1 is SGHDT and CDR2 YYEEEE. CDR3 DNA: TGTGCCAGCAGCTTGTCACAGGGCTTTATTTCCACAGATACGCAGTATTTT. Protein product: CASSLSQGFISTDTQYF.

Only a few counts were recorded for this clone. V usage is TRBV7-9 and J usage is TRBJ1-2; 8 nucleotides align to TRBD1. The V segment lost 1 base and the J segment 3 bases; nucleotides outside the gene matches: 16. The length of the CDR3 is 19 residues. The germline CDR1 and CDR2 sequences are SEHNR and FQNEAQ (reference sequence). The CDR3 loop reads CASSLGGHQGASSHYGYTF. In DNA, the CDR3 is TGTGCCAGCAGCTTAGGGGGTCATCAGGGGGCTAGCTCGCACTATGGCTACACCTTC. Drawing the rest from reference TRBV7-9 and TRBJ1-2, the complete variable domain is DTGVSQNPRHKITKRGQNVTFRCDPISEHNRLYWYRQTLGQGPEFLTYFQNEAQLEKSRLLSDRFSAERPKGSFSTLEIQRTEQGDSAMYLCASSLGGHQGASSHYGYTFGSGTRLTVV.